A single sample is the source of the 19 T cell receptor beta chains below, sequenced in a study of glioma-infiltrating T cells. TCR alpha and beta CDR3 regions were amplified from RNA using iRepertoire nested multiplex PCR. A single record per CDR3 protein comes from TCRdb applying MiXCR to the multiplex PCR reads. The sample contains 150,000 to 200,000 distinct CDR3 sequences, roughly a third of which appear only once. The material sequenced was glioma tissue, nonneoplastic brain tissue, or PBMCs (not recorded which). These receptors all come from a human donor with low-grade glioma or glioblastoma, undergoing nonglioma brain surgery, or in good health (not recorded which).

DNA of the CDR3: TGCGCCAGCAGCAAAGTCAACCAGGGATCCTACGAGCAGTACTTC. Its translation is CASSKVNQGSYEQYF. J is TRBJ2-7 and V is TRBV4-3; D possibly corresponds to TRBD1 (5 bases). Deletions cut 5 bases from V and 1 base from J, with 15 bases between. Germline assignment: CDR1 LGHNA and CDR2 YSLEER. CDR3 size: 15 residues.

There are a few counts of this clonotype. The chain couples TRBV12-3 or TRBV12-4 to TRBJ2-5, with D possibly called TRBD1 or TRBD2 (7 bases each). V was shortened by 6 bases and J by 2 bases, with 16 bases between the two germline ends. The CDR3 runs 15 residues. The CDR3 protein is CASSAGEGAQETQYF. The CDR3 DNA sequence: TGTGCCAGCAGCGCCGGGGAGGGGGCGCAAGAGACCCAGTACTTC.

This clonotype was seen a few times. A read error may be the cause here, since a much bigger clone is one base away. The chain has TRBV27 and TRBJ1-2; the D gene is possibly TRBD1 (5 bases). Trimming took 5 bases from V and 4 from J, leaving 17 bases between them. The V gene's germline CDR1 is MNHEY and CDR2 SMNVEV (reference sequence). The length of the CDR3 is 15 residues. The CDR3 protein is CASSLQAGAAYGYTF. DNA for the CDR3: TGTGCCAGCAGTCTCCAAGCTGGGGCGGCCTATGGCTACACCTTC.

This clonotype has a count of ten or more. J is TRBJ2-1 and V is TRBV3-1; 11 nucleotides line up with TRBD2. The CDR3 consists of 15 residues. Per germline, CDR1 LGHDT and CDR2 YNNKEL (reference sequence). Trimming cost V 4 bases and J 6 bases; bases outside gene matches: 5. The CDR3 region is CASSLTSGSPNEQFF. The CDR3 DNA sequence: TGTGCCAGCAGCCTAACTAGCGGGAGCCCCAATGAGCAGTTCTTC.

The chain has TRBV5-1 and TRBJ2-1; 8 nucleotides line up with TRBD2. CDR3 length: 16 amino acids. CDR1 and CDR2 (germline): SGHRS, YFSETQ. The V gene end was trimmed by 3 bases and the J gene end by 6 bases; junction bases not matched to a gene: 11. The CDR3, as DNA: TGCGCCAGCAGCTCGAGCGAGGGACTAGAGGGCAATGAGCAGTTCTTC. Its protein product is CASSSSEGLEGNEQFF.

This clonotype was seen at least ten times. This CDR3 reads CASSLLGGNTEAFF. The CDR3 DNA reads as TGTGCCAGCAGTTTGCTGGGGGGGAACACTGAAGCTTTCTTT. The chain employs TRBV12-3 or TRBV12-4 and TRBJ1-1, with D possibly matching TRBD1 (5 bases). The V end lost 3 bases, the J end lost 1 base, and 9 bases lay between the germline ends. The CDR3 is 14 residues long.

This clonotype was picked up many times. This chain links TRBV14 with TRBJ2-3; 7 positions match TRBD2. Germline assignment: CDR1 SGHDN and CDR2 FVKESK. The CDR3 runs 17 residues. V shed 1 base, J shed 1 base, and the junction held 8 bases outside the gene matches. The CDR3 loop reads CASSQAGGGSRTDTQYF. The CDR3 nucleotides are TGTGCCAGCAGCCAAGCGGGCGGCGGGAGCCGCACAGATACGCAGTATTTT.

Turning to this clonotype: Since a much larger clone is just one base distant, this may be a read error. The V call is TRBV29-1, the J call TRBJ2-3; 7 positions agree with TRBD1. The CDR3 spans 13 residues. Germline CDR1 and CDR2: SQVTM and ANQGSEA. The CDR3 sequence: CRVRTGLGDTQYF. The CDR3 coding sequence is TGCAGGGTAAGGACAGGCCTGGGGGATACGCAGTATTTT.

This clonotype occurred many times. The CDR3 nucleotides are TGTGCCAGCAGTGACGTGTTTGACACTGAAGCTTTCTTT. Translated, it gives CASSDVFDTEAFF. The J gene is TRBJ1-1, the V gene TRBV27; D is ambiguous. The CDR3 loop spans 13 amino acids. Trimming pared 5 bases from V and 3 bases from J, leaving 10 bases between. Germline loops: CDR1 MNHEY, CDR2 SMNVEV (reference sequence).

This clonotype has ten or more counts. The chain uses TRBV7-9 and TRBJ1-5, with D hard to call. Per germline, CDR1 SEHNR and CDR2 FQNEAQ (reference sequence). Trimming took 5 bases from V and 9 from J, leaving 8 bases between them. This CDR3 is 11 amino acids long. This chain's CDR3 is CASSEGGPQHF. Here the CDR3 DNA reads TGTGCCAGCAGCGAGGGTGGGCCCCAGCATTTT.

In its sample, this clonotype was seen many times. The J gene is TRBJ2-5, the V gene TRBV4-1, with TRBD2 matching 13 bases. This CDR3 spans 15 amino acids. CDR1 is MGHRA and CDR2 is YSYEKL in the germline V gene. The ends lost 4 bases at V and 5 bases at J; junction bases unmatched: 4. The CDR3 coding sequence is TGCGCCAGCAGCCGGACTAGCGGGAGTTGGGAGACCCAGTACTTC. Translation: CASSRTSGSWETQYF.

For this clonotype: A much larger clone differs by one base, so this may be a read error. The CDR3 ends on some other residue instead of the conserved phenylalanine or tryptophan, so this is likely a read error. The gene calls are TRBV2 and TRBJ2-5; possibly TRBD2 for D (6 bases). The V gene's germline CDR1 is SNHLY and CDR2 FYNNEI. The CDR3 loop spans 14 amino acids. V gave up 4 bases and J gave up 5 bases, with 14 bases separating them. CDR3 region: CASSATAGWETQYL. CDR3 sequence (DNA): TGTGCCAGCAGTGCTACCGCGGGGTGGGAGACCCAGTACTTA.

This clonotype appeared many times. V and J are TRBV7-2 and TRBJ1-1; the match to TRBD1 covers 8 bases. CDR1 and CDR2 (germline): SGHTA, FQGNSA. The CDR3 sequence is 15 residues long. V was clipped by 3 bases and J by 0 bases; unmatched bases: 3. CDR3: CASSFTGGLNTEAFF. The CDR3 DNA reads as TGTGCCAGCAGCTTTACAGGGGGATTGAACACTGAAGCTTTCTTT.

V and J are TRBV7-9 and TRBJ2-7, with D unresolved. V was shortened by 8 bases and J by 2 bases, with 16 bases between the two germline ends. Germline CDR1 SEHNR, CDR2 FQNEAQ (reference sequence). CDR3 length equals 14 residues. Here the CDR3 reads CASSRPAKAYEQYF. The CDR3, as DNA: TGTGCCAGCTCAAGGCCGGCCAAGGCCTACGAGCAGTACTTC.

J is TRBJ1-6 and V is TRBV9; possible D gene TRBD1, 5 bases. The CDR3 has 16 amino acids. Trimming removed 0 bases at V and 9 bases at J, with 16 bases between. Germline V gene data show CDR1 as SGDLS and CDR2 as YYNGEE. DNA for the CDR3: TGTGCCAGCAGCGTAGCTGGGATTGTCGGGGGTTCACCCCTCCACTTT. Translation: CASSVAGIVGGSPLHF.

This chain links TRBV30 with TRBJ2-7; TRBD1 might be the D (6 bases). The germline V and J ends were trimmed by 3 bases and 5 bases, with 11 bases remaining between them. Germline V gene sequence: CDR1 GTSNPN, CDR2 SVGIG (reference sequence). CDR3 length equals 12 residues. CDR3 nucleotides: TGTGCCTGGAGACCGGACAGCCACGAGCAGTACTTC. Translating gives CAWRPDSHEQYF.

The J gene is TRBJ1-2, the V gene TRBV12-3 or TRBV12-4, with 7 bases that match TRBD1. CDR3 length: 15 residues. The ends lost 1 base at V and 4 bases at J; junction bases unmatched: 6. The CDR3 region has the DNA TGTGCCAGCAGTTTAGGTCAGGGGGTGAGCTATGGCTACACCTTC. Amino acids: CASSLGQGVSYGYTF.

The sample holds a few counts of this clonotype. The chain carries TRBV12-3 or TRBV12-4 and TRBJ1-3; D is possibly TRBD1 (6 bases). The CDR3 is made up of 15 amino acids. The V and J ends lost 5 bases and 2 bases respectively, with 13 bases between them. CDR3 protein: CASSAGGRTGNTIYF. The DNA of the CDR3 is TGTGCCAGCAGTGCCGGGGGGCGGACTGGAAACACCATATATTTT.

The chain recombines TRBV4-2 with TRBJ2-7, with D uncertain. The CDR3 spans 14 residues. CDR1 LGHNA and CDR2 YNFKEQ come from the germline V gene. With 0 bases removed from V and 0 bases from J, the gap between germline ends came to 6 bases. The CDR3 DNA follows: TGTGCCAGCAGCCAAGAGGTGAGCTCCTACGAGCAGTACTTC. Translating gives CASSQEVSSYEQYF.